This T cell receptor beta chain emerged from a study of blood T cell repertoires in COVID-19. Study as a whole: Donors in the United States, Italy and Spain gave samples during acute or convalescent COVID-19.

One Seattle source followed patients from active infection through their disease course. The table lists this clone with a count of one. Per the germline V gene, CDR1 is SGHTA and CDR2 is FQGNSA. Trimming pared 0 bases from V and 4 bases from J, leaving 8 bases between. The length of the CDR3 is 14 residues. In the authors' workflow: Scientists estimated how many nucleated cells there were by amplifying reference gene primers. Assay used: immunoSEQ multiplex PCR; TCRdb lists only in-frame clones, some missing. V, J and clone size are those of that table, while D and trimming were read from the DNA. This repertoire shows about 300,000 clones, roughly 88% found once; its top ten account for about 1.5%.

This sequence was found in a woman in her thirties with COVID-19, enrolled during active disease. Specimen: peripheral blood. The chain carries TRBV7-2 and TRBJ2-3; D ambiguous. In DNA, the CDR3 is TGTGCCAGCAGCTTAGCGGTGGGCCCAGATACGCAGTATTTT. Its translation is CASSLAVGPDTQYF.